This TCR beta chain was captured in a study of T cell responses to AZD1222 COVID-19 vaccine. Generated by immunoSEQ multiplex PCR, the TCRdb table keeps only in-frame clones and is missing some. The sample consists of 40,000 to 55,000 clones, roughly 89% of them appearing once. This clone was detected a few times. The V gene's germline CDR1 is MGHRA and CDR2 YSYEKL. This CDR3 is built from 12 residues. V was clipped by 5 bases and J by 7 bases; unmatched bases: 2. The receptor was isolated from an adult who received the AZD1222 COVID-19 vaccine. Sample: peripheral blood, taken 28 days after the second AZD1222 dose. This chain connects TRBV4-1 to TRBJ2-1; 7 positions match TRBD2. The CDR3 region has the DNA TGCGCCAGCAGCGGACTAGAGAATGAGCAGTTCTTC. Its translation is CASSGLENEQFF.